Sequencing of this T cell receptor beta chain was carried out in a study of OX40 agonist ivuxolimab in advanced cancers. The data were produced by immunoSEQ multiplex PCR, yet TCRdb's version contains in-frame clones alone and is incomplete. The table includes just over 90,000 clones, under 95% detected once. Points from the study as a whole: With doses of 0.1-3.0 mg/kg, partial responders showed among the lowest clonal expansion. CD4+ and CD8+ blood T cells expanded clonally by week 6 at 0.1 to 3.0 mg/kg. CD4+ T cells averaged fewer expanded clones than CD8+ T cells.

People who had autoimmune disease history or systemic immunosuppression were excluded. This CDR3 region has 13 residues. The V segment lost 5 bases and the J segment 4 bases; nucleotides outside the gene matches: 3. Per germline, CDR1 SGHTA and CDR2 FQGNSA. Concerning this clone itself: Its specificity is not known.

The chain joins TRBV7-2 to TRBJ1-2; TRBD1 agrees at 8 bases. This sequence was found in an adult with an advanced solid tumor such as melanoma, head and neck, liver or kidney cancer. The sample in question was CD4+ or CD8+ T cells sorted from blood, obtained in a trial of the OX40 agonist ivuxolimab. DNA for the CDR3: TGTGCCAGCAGCCCTACAGGGGGCTATGGCTACACCTTC. This sequence encodes CASSPTGGYGYTF.